This T cell receptor beta chain comes out of a study of PD-L1 blockade in urothelial cancer. About the study: Beginning in about 2014, patients received atezolizumab, given as 1,200 mg intravenously every 3 weeks. Counts from blood samples showed a median of 141,255 T cells. General study findings and limits: Durable benefit was linked to greater 3-week expansion of tumor-associated blood clones.

Specified time point: pretreatment peripheral blood. The ends lost 4 bases at V and 3 bases at J; junction bases unmatched: 14. The CDR3 has 18 residues. From germline, CDR1 is KGHSH and CDR2 LQKENI. Method: immunoSEQ multiplex PCR; TCRdb's copy keeps in-frame clones and lacks some. The sample yields some 90,000 clones, 89% seen once. A remark on this clone: What it binds is unknown.

The V gene is TRBV18, the J gene TRBJ1-3; the match to TRBD1 covers 8 bases. This sequence was found in a woman older than 75 with urothelial cancer. The specimen comprised PBMCs, sampled around atezolizumab (anti-PD-L1) treatment. CDR3 sequence reads: CASSRLNSGGSRGNTIYF. The DNA of the CDR3 is TGTGCCAGCTCACGCCTCAACTCAGGGGGCTCGCGTGGAAACACCATATATTTT.